The rows below give T cell receptor beta chains drawn from one sample of a study of Ad26.COV2.S vaccination and SARS-CoV-2 variants. Libraries were prepared by immunoSEQ multiplex PCR; TCRdb keeps only in-frame clonotypes and omits some of them. The data contain roughly 380,000 clones, roughly 90% of them singletons. The sample here was peripheral blood, taken in a trial of Ad26.COV2.S vaccine versus placebo. These receptors all stem from a person aged 18 to 65 who received the Ad26.COV2.S COVID-19 vaccine or a placebo. CDR3s include the opening cysteine and the closing phenylalanine or tryptophan. Each record gives: D gene, J gene, clone size, V gene, CDR3 length, CDR3 protein, CDR3 DNA. A D gene is named only where the DNA matches it firmly. Clone size appears in some rows only: once, few, many, or a class for an expanded clone.

d_gene: TRBD1; j_gene: TRBJ1-2; abundance: .; v_gene: TRBV27; len: 15; CDR3aa: CASSLWTGSVYGYTF; CDR3nt: TGTGCCAGCAGTTTATGGACAGGGAGCGTCTATGGCTACACCTTC
d_gene: .; j_gene: TRBJ1-5; abundance: once; v_gene: TRBV30; len: 14; CDR3aa: CAWSVPGRSQPQHF; CDR3nt: TGTGCCTGGAGTGTACCGGGCAGGAGTCAGCCCCAGCATTTT
d_gene: .; j_gene: TRBJ1-5; abundance: .; v_gene: TRBV9; len: 14; CDR3aa: CASSVEAGNQPQHF; CDR3nt: TGTGCCAGCAGCGTAGAGGCCGGGAATCAGCCCCAGCATTTT
d_gene: .; j_gene: TRBJ1-4; abundance: .; v_gene: TRBV3-1/TRBV3-2; len: 13; CDR3aa: CASSQEGQQKLFF; CDR3nt: TGTGCCAGCAGCCAAGAAGGACAGCAAAAACTGTTTTTT
d_gene: .; j_gene: TRBJ2-7; abundance: .; v_gene: TRBV4-1; len: 14; CDR3aa: CASSPARGRREQYF; CDR3nt: TGCGCCAGCAGTCCGGCGAGGGGACGGAGGGAGCAGTACTTC
d_gene: TRBD1; j_gene: TRBJ2-5; abundance: .; v_gene: TRBV6-5; len: 13; CDR3aa: CASSRQGEETQYF; CDR3nt: TGTGCCAGCAGTCGACAGGGGGAAGAGACCCAGTACTTC
d_gene: .; j_gene: TRBJ2-2; abundance: .; v_gene: TRBV12-2; len: 16; CDR3aa: CASRPTPRSPHGELFF; CDR3nt: TGTGCAAGTCGCCCGACCCCCCGTTCCCCTCACGGGGAGCTGTTTTTT
d_gene: TRBD1; j_gene: TRBJ2-7; abundance: .; v_gene: TRBV24-1; len: 17; CDR3aa: CATSDPAGQGAGYEQYF; CDR3nt: TGTGCCACCAGTGATCCAGCGGGACAGGGGGCCGGCTACGAGCAGTACTTC
d_gene: .; j_gene: TRBJ1-4; abundance: once; v_gene: TRBV18; len: 15; CDR3aa: CASSARSGSNEKLFF; CDR3nt: TGTGCCAGCTCAGCACGCTCGGGTTCTAATGAAAAACTGTTTTTT
d_gene: .; j_gene: TRBJ1-2; abundance: .; v_gene: TRBV30; len: 13; CDR3aa: CAWGDLAGRGYTF; CDR3nt: TGTGCCTGGGGCGACCTGGCAGGGCGTGGCTACACCTTC
d_gene: .; j_gene: TRBJ1-5; abundance: .; v_gene: TRBV28; len: 14; CDR3aa: CASRSPSGAQPQHF; CDR3nt: TGTGCCAGCAGGAGCCCGTCGGGGGCCCAGCCCCAGCATTTT
d_gene: .; j_gene: TRBJ1-3; abundance: .; v_gene: TRBV2; len: 15; CDR3aa: CASSEWAMGGNTIYF; CDR3nt: TGTGCCAGCAGTGAATGGGCCATGGGAGGAAACACCATATATTTT
d_gene: TRBD2; j_gene: TRBJ2-3; abundance: .; v_gene: TRBV28; len: 15; CDR3aa: CASSSSGGSTDTQYF; CDR3nt: TGTGCCAGCAGTTCTAGCGGGGGGAGCACAGATACGCAGTATTTT
d_gene: .; j_gene: TRBJ2-7; abundance: .; v_gene: TRBV3-1/TRBV3-2; len: 17; CDR3aa: CASSQVGGWGQAAEQYF; CDR3nt: TGTGCCAGCAGCCAAGTAGGAGGATGGGGCCAAGCCGCGGAGCAGTACTTC
d_gene: TRBD1; j_gene: TRBJ1-1; abundance: .; v_gene: TRBV4-3; len: 15; CDR3aa: CASSRGTGDHPEAFF; CDR3nt: TGCGCCAGCAGCCGAGGGACAGGGGATCATCCTGAAGCTTTCTTT
d_gene: .; j_gene: TRBJ2-3; abundance: .; v_gene: TRBV5-5; len: 13; CDR3aa: CASSSWGTDTQYF; CDR3nt: TGTGCCAGCAGCTCATGGGGGACAGATACGCAGTATTTT
d_gene: TRBD1; j_gene: TRBJ1-4; abundance: few; v_gene: TRBV6-5; len: 14; CDR3aa: CASSQGVFGEKLFF; CDR3nt: TGTGCCAGCAGCCAGGGGGTATTTGGCGAAAAACTGTTTTTT
d_gene: TRBD2; j_gene: TRBJ2-7; abundance: .; v_gene: TRBV4-2; len: 17; CDR3aa: CASSQLALAGGSYEQYF; CDR3nt: TGTGCCAGCAGCCAACTGGCACTAGCGGGGGGCTCCTACGAGCAGTACTTC
d_gene: .; j_gene: TRBJ1-5; abundance: .; v_gene: TRBV6-5; len: 15; CDR3aa: CASRLGTGESQPQHF; CDR3nt: TGTGCCAGCAGATTAGGGACGGGAGAAAGTCAGCCCCAGCATTTT
d_gene: TRBD1; j_gene: TRBJ2-3; abundance: .; v_gene: TRBV9; len: 16; CDR3aa: CASSVGGQAYTDTQYF; CDR3nt: TGTGCCAGCAGCGTAGGGGGACAGGCTTACACAGATACGCAGTATTTT
d_gene: TRBD1; j_gene: TRBJ2-7; abundance: once; v_gene: TRBV7-9; len: 14; CDR3aa: CASSLPRGQYEQYF; CDR3nt: TGTGCCAGCAGCTTACCCAGGGGGCAATACGAGCAGTACTTC
d_gene: .; j_gene: TRBJ1-4; abundance: .; v_gene: TRBV7-9; len: 16; CDR3aa: CASSDYVGATNEKLFF; CDR3nt: TGTGCCAGCAGCGACTACGTGGGGGCCACTAATGAAAAACTGTTTTTT
d_gene: TRBD1; j_gene: TRBJ2-3; abundance: .; v_gene: TRBV4-3; len: 16; CDR3aa: CASSQEWGQGPDTQYF; CDR3nt: TGCGCCAGCAGCCAAGAATGGGGACAGGGGCCAGATACGCAGTATTTT
d_gene: .; j_gene: TRBJ1-6; abundance: .; v_gene: TRBV4-3; len: 16; CDR3aa: CASSQDYPGSNSPLHF; CDR3nt: TGCGCCAGCAGCCAAGATTACCCAGGCAGCAATTCACCCCTCCACTTT
d_gene: .; j_gene: TRBJ2-7; abundance: .; v_gene: TRBV5-1; len: 14; CDR3aa: CASSSTGGPGEQYF; CDR3nt: TGCGCCAGTTCCTCGACTGGAGGCCCGGGCGAGCAGTACTTC
d_gene: TRBD1; j_gene: TRBJ1-6; abundance: .; v_gene: TRBV7-3; len: 15; CDR3aa: CASSPAGTANSPLHF; CDR3nt: TGTGCCAGCAGCCCCGCCGGGACAGCAAATTCACCCCTCCACTTT
d_gene: .; j_gene: TRBJ1-1; abundance: .; v_gene: TRBV18; len: 14; CDR3aa: CASSLGAMNTEAFF; CDR3nt: TGTGCCAGCTCACTCGGGGCGATGAACACTGAAGCTTTCTTT
d_gene: .; j_gene: TRBJ1-4; abundance: .; v_gene: TRBV24-1; len: 15; CDR3aa: CATSDSTGGGEKLFF; CDR3nt: TGTGCCACCAGTGATTCGACGGGGGGAGGTGAAAAACTGTTTTTT
d_gene: TRBD1; j_gene: TRBJ2-1; abundance: .; v_gene: TRBV9; len: 15; CDR3aa: CASSVGTGNYNEQFF; CDR3nt: TGTGCCAGCAGCGTAGGGACAGGGAACTACAATGAGCAGTTCTTC
d_gene: .; j_gene: TRBJ1-2; abundance: few; v_gene: TRBV27; len: 14; CDR3aa: CASSFGGADDGYTF; CDR3nt: TGTGCCAGCAGTTTTGGCGGAGCGGACGATGGCTACACCTTC
d_gene: TRBD1; j_gene: TRBJ1-2; abundance: .; v_gene: TRBV6-6; len: 16; CDR3aa: CASSYTTGASNYGYTF; CDR3nt: TGTGCCAGCAGTTACACTACAGGGGCATCTAACTATGGCTACACCTTC
d_gene: TRBD1; j_gene: TRBJ2-7; abundance: .; v_gene: TRBV19; len: 14; CDR3aa: CASSAGTGANEQYF; CDR3nt: TGTGCCAGTAGTGCCGGGACAGGGGCTAACGAGCAGTACTTC
d_gene: .; j_gene: TRBJ2-2; abundance: .; v_gene: TRBV6-1; len: 17; CDR3aa: CASSDPLAGAPRGELFF; CDR3nt: TGTGCCAGCAGTGACCCGCTCGCGGGGGCCCCAAGGGGGGAGCTGTTTTTT
d_gene: .; j_gene: TRBJ2-1; abundance: .; v_gene: TRBV24-1; len: 14; CDR3aa: CATSDLGGLDEQFF; CDR3nt: TGTGCCACCAGTGATTTAGGAGGGCTAGATGAGCAGTTCTTC
d_gene: .; j_gene: TRBJ2-7; abundance: .; v_gene: TRBV27; len: 14; CDR3aa: CASSYQGSSYEQYF; CDR3nt: TGTGCCAGCAGTTATCAGGGCAGCTCCTACGAGCAGTACTTC
d_gene: TRBD2; j_gene: TRBJ2-3; abundance: few; v_gene: TRBV5-6; len: 15; CDR3aa: CASSARGGSTDTQYF; CDR3nt: TGTGCCAGCAGCGCTCGGGGGGGAAGCACAGATACGCAGTATTTT
d_gene: .; j_gene: TRBJ2-7; abundance: .; v_gene: TRBV4-1; len: 14; CDR3aa: CASSHLQGAYEQYF; CDR3nt: TGCGCCAGCAGCCATTTGCAGGGCGCCTACGAGCAGTACTTC
d_gene: .; j_gene: TRBJ2-5; abundance: .; v_gene: TRBV4-1; len: 14; CDR3aa: CASSPRDSQETQYF; CDR3nt: TGCGCCAGCAGCCCTCGGGATTCACAAGAGACCCAGTACTTC
d_gene: .; j_gene: TRBJ1-1; abundance: .; v_gene: TRBV10-3; len: 15; CDR3aa: CAIRGVDRWVTEAFF; CDR3nt: TGTGCCATCAGGGGAGTCGACAGATGGGTCACTGAAGCTTTCTTT
d_gene: .; j_gene: TRBJ2-3; abundance: .; v_gene: TRBV7-3; len: 12; CDR3aa: CASSLFRDTQYF; CDR3nt: TGTGCCAGCAGCTTATTCAGGGATACGCAGTATTTT
d_gene: .; j_gene: TRBJ2-7; abundance: .; v_gene: TRBV4-2; len: 15; CDR3aa: CASSQEARGAYEQYF; CDR3nt: TGTGCCAGCAGCCAAGAAGCGAGGGGAGCCTACGAGCAGTACTTC
d_gene: .; j_gene: TRBJ1-6; abundance: .; v_gene: TRBV5-5; len: 13; CDR3aa: CASSYPTDSPLHF; CDR3nt: TGTGCCAGCAGCTATCCGACAGATTCACCCCTCCACTTT
d_gene: .; j_gene: TRBJ1-4; abundance: .; v_gene: TRBV15; len: 16; CDR3aa: CATSRDFSTTNEKLFF; CDR3nt: TGTGCCACCAGCAGAGATTTCTCGACAACTAATGAAAAACTGTTTTTT
d_gene: TRBD2; j_gene: TRBJ2-1; abundance: .; v_gene: TRBV6-2/TRBV6-3; len: 17; CDR3aa: CASSSLLAGGLYNEQFF; CDR3nt: TGTGCCAGCAGTTCGCTCTTAGCGGGGGGCTTATACAATGAGCAGTTCTTC
d_gene: TRBD2; j_gene: TRBJ2-1; abundance: few; v_gene: TRBV5-1; len: 16; CDR3aa: CASSLGSSGGYNEQFF; CDR3nt: TGCGCCAGCAGCTTGGGCTCTAGCGGGGGATACAATGAGCAGTTCTTC
d_gene: .; j_gene: TRBJ2-7; abundance: once; v_gene: TRBV12-3/TRBV12-4; len: 11; CDR3aa: CASSRKYEQYF; CDR3nt: TGTGCCAGCAGCCGGAAATACGAGCAGTACTTC
d_gene: .; j_gene: TRBJ1-6; abundance: .; v_gene: TRBV7-2; len: 13; CDR3aa: CASTGVRNSPLHF; CDR3nt: TGTGCCAGCACAGGGGTGAGGAATTCACCCCTCCACTTT
d_gene: TRBD2; j_gene: TRBJ2-7; abundance: .; v_gene: TRBV7-4; len: 14; CDR3aa: CASSFPGLAYEQYF; CDR3nt: TGTGCCAGCAGCTTCCCGGGACTAGCCTACGAGCAGTACTTC
d_gene: TRBD1; j_gene: TRBJ2-7; abundance: .; v_gene: TRBV30; len: 11; CDR3aa: CAGDRDYEQYF; CDR3nt: TGTGCCGGGGACAGAGACTACGAGCAGTACTTC
d_gene: TRBD2; j_gene: TRBJ2-3; abundance: once; v_gene: TRBV7-3; len: 13; CDR3aa: CASSLGGDNTQYF; CDR3nt: TGTGCCAGCAGCTTAGGGGGGGATAATACGCAGTATTTT
d_gene: .; j_gene: TRBJ1-2; abundance: .; v_gene: TRBV9; len: 15; CDR3aa: CASSVMALAFYGYTF; CDR3nt: TGTGCCAGCAGCGTAATGGCCCTTGCCTTCTATGGCTACACCTTC
d_gene: .; j_gene: TRBJ2-7; abundance: .; v_gene: TRBV4-3; len: 15; CDR3aa: CASSQLTGRDYEQYF; CDR3nt: TGCGCCAGCAGCCAGTTGACCGGGAGAGATTACGAGCAGTACTTC
d_gene: .; j_gene: TRBJ1-5; abundance: .; v_gene: TRBV28; len: 13; CDR3aa: CAIESHQNQPQHF; CDR3nt: TGTGCCATTGAAAGTCACCAAAATCAGCCCCAGCATTTT